Sequencing of this T cell receptor beta chain was carried out in a study of blood T cell repertoires in COVID-19. About the study: Whether acute or convalescent, the COVID-19 samples came from the United States, Italy and Spain. PBMCs, B-cell-depleted T cells, or T cells provided the cDNA or gDNA that made up the material.

CDR3 length equals 15 residues. CDR1 SGHTA and CDR2 FQGTGA come from the germline V gene. J gave up 3 bases and V 2 bases, and 3 bases lay outside the gene matches. The authors' processing: Amplified reference gene primers provided the basis for estimating nucleated cell counts. The protocol was immunoSEQ multiplex PCR, while the TCRdb copy is restricted to in-frame clones and leaves out a portion. V, J and clone size reflect that table, while D and trimming were determined from the DNA. The sample lists more than 200,000 clones, 87% seen once, with 3% in the top ten. Sequencing was carried out using peripheral blood. The chain links TRBV7-3 to TRBJ2-1; 8 nucleotides agree with TRBD1. The source is a man in his late teens or twenties with active or convalescent COVID-19. The CDR3 protein is CASSLDRGSYNEQFF. The CDR3 DNA is TGTGCCAGCAGCTTAGACAGGGGTAGCTACAATGAGCAGTTCTTC.